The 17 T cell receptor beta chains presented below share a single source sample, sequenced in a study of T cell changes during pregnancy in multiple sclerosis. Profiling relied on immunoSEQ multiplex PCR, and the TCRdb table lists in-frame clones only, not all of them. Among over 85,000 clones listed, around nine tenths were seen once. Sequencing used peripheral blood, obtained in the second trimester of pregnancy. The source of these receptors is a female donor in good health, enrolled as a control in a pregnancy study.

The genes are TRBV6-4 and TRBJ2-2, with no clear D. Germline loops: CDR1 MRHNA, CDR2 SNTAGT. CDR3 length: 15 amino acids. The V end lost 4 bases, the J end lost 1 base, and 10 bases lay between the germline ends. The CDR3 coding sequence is TGTGCCAGCAGTGTCTGGGCAGAGAACACCGGGGAGCTGTTTTTT. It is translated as CASSVWAENTGELFF.

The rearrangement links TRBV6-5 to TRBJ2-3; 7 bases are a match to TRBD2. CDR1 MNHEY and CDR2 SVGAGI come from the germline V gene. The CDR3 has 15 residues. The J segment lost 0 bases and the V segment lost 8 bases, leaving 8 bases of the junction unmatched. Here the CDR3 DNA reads TGTGCCAGCCGGCGGCGGGGGATTAGCACAGATACGCAGTATTTT. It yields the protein CASRRRGISTDTQYF.

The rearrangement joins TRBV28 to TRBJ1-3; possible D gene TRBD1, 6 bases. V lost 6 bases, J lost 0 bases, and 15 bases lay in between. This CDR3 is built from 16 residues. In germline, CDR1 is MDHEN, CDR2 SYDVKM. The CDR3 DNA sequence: TGTGCCAGCAGCGTGGCAGGGGCGGTCTCTGGAAACACCATATATTTT. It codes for CASSVAGAVSGNTIYF.

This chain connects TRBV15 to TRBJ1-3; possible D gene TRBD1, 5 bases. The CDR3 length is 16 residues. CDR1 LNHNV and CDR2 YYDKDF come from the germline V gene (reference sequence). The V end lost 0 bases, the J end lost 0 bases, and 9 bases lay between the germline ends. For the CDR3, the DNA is TGTGCCACCAGCAGAGATTCAGGGTCCTCTGGAAACACCATATATTTT. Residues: CATSRDSGSSGNTIYF.

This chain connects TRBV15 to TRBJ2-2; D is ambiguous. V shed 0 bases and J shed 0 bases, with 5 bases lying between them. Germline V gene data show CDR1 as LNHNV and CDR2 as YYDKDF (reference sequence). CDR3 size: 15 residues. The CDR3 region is CATSRDRSNTGELFF. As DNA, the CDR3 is TGTGCCACCAGCAGAGACAGGTCGAACACCGGGGAGCTGTTTTTT. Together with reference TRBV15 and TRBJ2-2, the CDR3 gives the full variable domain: DAMVIQNPRYQVTQFGKPVTLSCSQTLNHNVMYWYQQKSSQAPKLLFHYYDKDFNNEADTPDNFQSRRPNTSFCFLDIRSPGLGDTAMYLCATSRDRSNTGELFFGEGSRLTVL.

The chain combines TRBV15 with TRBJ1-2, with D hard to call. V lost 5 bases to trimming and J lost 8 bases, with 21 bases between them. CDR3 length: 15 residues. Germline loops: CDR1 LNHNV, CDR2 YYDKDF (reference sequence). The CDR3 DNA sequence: TGTGCCACCAGCTATGCCCTCGGACGGGAGGTAGGCTACACCTTC. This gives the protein CATSYALGREVGYTF.

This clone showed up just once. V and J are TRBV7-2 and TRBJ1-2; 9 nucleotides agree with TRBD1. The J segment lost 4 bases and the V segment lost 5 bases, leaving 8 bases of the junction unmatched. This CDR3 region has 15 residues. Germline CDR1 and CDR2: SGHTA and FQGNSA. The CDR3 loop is CASSPSGTGTYGYTF. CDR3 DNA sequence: TGTGCCAGCAGCCCCTCCGGGACAGGGACCTATGGCTACACCTTC.

DNA for the CDR3: TGTGCCAGCAGTTTAAATCCCTCCTTTTATGGCTACACCTTC. This sequence encodes CASSLNPSFYGYTF. The J gene is TRBJ1-2, the V gene TRBV28; no firm D call. The ends were cut back, 2 bases at V and 5 bases at J, with 12 bases in the middle. The CDR3 consists of 14 residues. CDR1 and CDR2 from the germline V gene are MDHEN and SYDVKM.

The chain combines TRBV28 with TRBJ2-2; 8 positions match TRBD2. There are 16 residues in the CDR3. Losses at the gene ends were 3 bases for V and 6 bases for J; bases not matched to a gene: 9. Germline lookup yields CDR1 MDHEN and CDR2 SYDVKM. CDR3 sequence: CASSFQSGGGSGELFF. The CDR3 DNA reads TGTGCCAGCAGTTTTCAGTCGGGGGGGGGCTCCGGGGAGCTGTTTTTT.

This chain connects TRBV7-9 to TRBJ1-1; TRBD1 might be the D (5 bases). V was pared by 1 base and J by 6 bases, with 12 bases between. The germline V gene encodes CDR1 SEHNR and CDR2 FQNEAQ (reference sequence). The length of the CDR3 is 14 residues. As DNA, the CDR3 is TGTGCCAGCAGCTTAGGGCAGGGTATCGCTGAAGCTTTCTTT. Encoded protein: CASSLGQGIAEAFF.

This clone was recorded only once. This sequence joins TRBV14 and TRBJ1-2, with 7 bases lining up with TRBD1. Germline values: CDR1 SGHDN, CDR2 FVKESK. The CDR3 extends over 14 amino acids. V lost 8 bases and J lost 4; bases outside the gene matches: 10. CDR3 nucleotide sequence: TGTGCCAGCCGATTAGGGGGCGCTGGCTATGGCTACACCTTC. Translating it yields CASRLGGAGYGYTF.

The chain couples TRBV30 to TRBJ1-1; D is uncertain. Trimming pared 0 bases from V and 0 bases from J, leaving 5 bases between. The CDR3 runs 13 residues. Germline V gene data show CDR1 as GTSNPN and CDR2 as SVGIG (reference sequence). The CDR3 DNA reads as TGTGCCTGGAGTGTTGTTATGAACACTGAAGCTTTCTTT. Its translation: CAWSVVMNTEAFF.

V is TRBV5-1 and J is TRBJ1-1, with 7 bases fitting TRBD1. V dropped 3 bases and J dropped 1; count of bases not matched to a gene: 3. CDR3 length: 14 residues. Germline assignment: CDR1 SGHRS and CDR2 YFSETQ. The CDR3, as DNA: TGCGCCAGCAGCTGGGGGACAGCGAACACTGAAGCTTTCTTT. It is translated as CASSWGTANTEAFF.

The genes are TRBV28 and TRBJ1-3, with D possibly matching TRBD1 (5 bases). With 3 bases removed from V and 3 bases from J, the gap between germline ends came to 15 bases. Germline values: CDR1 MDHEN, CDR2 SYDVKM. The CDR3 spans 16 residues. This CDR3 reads CASSFFGGVGGNTIYF. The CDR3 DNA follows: TGTGCCAGCAGTTTTTTCGGAGGGGTGGGTGGAAACACCATATATTTT.

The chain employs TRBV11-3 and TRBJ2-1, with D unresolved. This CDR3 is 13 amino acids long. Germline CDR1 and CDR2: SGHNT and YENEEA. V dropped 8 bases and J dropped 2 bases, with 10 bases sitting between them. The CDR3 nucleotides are TGTGCCAGCGGAAGGAGACCCTACAATGAGCAGTTCTTC. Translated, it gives CASGRRPYNEQFF.

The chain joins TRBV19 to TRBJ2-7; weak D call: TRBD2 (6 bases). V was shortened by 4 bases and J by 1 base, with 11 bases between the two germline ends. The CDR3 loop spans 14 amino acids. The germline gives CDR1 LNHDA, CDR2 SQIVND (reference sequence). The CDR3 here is CASSTGVASYEQYF. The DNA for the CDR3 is TGTGCCAGTAGTACGGGGGTGGCGTCCTACGAGCAGTACTTC.

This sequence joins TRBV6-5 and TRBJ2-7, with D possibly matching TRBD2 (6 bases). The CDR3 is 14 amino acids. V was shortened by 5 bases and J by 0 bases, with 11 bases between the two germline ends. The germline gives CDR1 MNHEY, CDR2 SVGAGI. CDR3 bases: TGTGCCAGCAGTCGCGGGGACGTCTCCTACGAGCAGTACTTC. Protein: CASSRGDVSYEQYF.